The source of this T cell receptor beta chain is a study of cytomegalovirus exposure and HLA in healthy donors. The germline V gene encodes CDR1 SGHAT and CDR2 FQNNGV. The V gene end was trimmed by 4 bases and the J gene end by 12 bases; junction bases not matched to a gene: 18. The CDR3 totals 16 residues. The PCR was carried out with 60 Vbeta primers and 13 Jbeta primers. Measured with immunoSEQ multiplex PCR; TCRdb has only the in-frame clones, and not every one. Among 130,000 or so clones listed, 82% were seen once. Findings and caveats of the study: The study listed 150 to 200 cytomegalovirus-associated TCR beta chains. A few V segments could not be told apart, such as TRBV6-2 and TRBV6-3, and were left out. Later analysis showed TCR association rates varying by HLA locus, highest for DRB1 and lowest for HLA-C. A link between a missense DCLRE1C variant and TCR beta V- and J-gene trimming emerged from a later analysis.

With regard to this clone: Antigen specificity is unknown.

Sequencing was performed on PBMCs. The source is a woman aged 40 to 50 in good health and CMV-seronegative. The chain couples TRBV11-2 to TRBJ2-1; TRBD1 aligns across 7 bases. CDR3 in amino acids: CASSSISGQDLRWQFF. The CDR3 DNA follows: TGTGCCAGCAGCTCAATTAGTGGACAGGATCTTCGATGGCAGTTCTTC.